This T cell receptor (beta chain) was profiled in a study of T cells in Graves' hyperthyroidism and ophthalmopathy (dated by TCRdb to the late 2010s). For the wider study: Peripheral blood samples were taken at initial diagnosis, before any treatment was given. A discovery cohort of about 100 patients, 43 with Graves' ophthalmopathy and about 58 with stable Graves' hyperthyroidism, was used to find distinguishing TCR V-J signatures. Prospective prediction of ophthalmopathy was tested in an independent validation cohort of some 20 hyperthyroidism patients and around 16 patients who later progressed to ophthalmopathy. The 95 to 100 discovery patients were randomly divided into training and test sets at a 7:3 ratio. In more than five Graves' hyperthyroidism patients, the study also compared T-cell repertoires from thyroid tissue with T-cell repertoires from blood. Once sampling was done, hyperthyroidism patients were given methimazole at a starting dose of 30 mg daily, whereas ophthalmopathy patients were given high-dose intravenous methylprednisolone. TCR Vbeta CDR3 sequencing of 135 peripheral blood samples (approximately 44 ophthalmopathy, about 75 hyperthyroidism and approximately 17 progressor patients) is reported in the paper. The study at large found these results: No statistical method was used to fix the sample size in advance, and group allocation was not hidden from the investigators. During validation, the model predicted progression to ophthalmopathy a median of roughly six months ahead of onset, with around 65% sensitivity and around 73% specificity. Ophthalmopathy was separated from stable hyperthyroidism by a 13 V-J signature model, with approximately 86% sensitivity and 81% to 83% specificity obtained in cross-validation and 80%/75% obtained in testing. Most expanded thyroid clonotypes (frequency above 0.001) were also detected in blood, a finding suggesting that blood repertoires may reflect thyroid immune responses.

TCR beta CDR3 regions were amplified from RNA transcripts. The first round of RT-PCR for the TCR CDR3 was performed with the HTBI primer set and the Qiagen OneStep RT-PCR kit. Libraries were constructed in a second round of multiplex PCR, after which size selection and purification were carried out. The libraries were sequenced on an Illumina HiSeq2000 using paired-end 100 bp reads. The paper's data handling went like this. SOAPnuke was used to process the raw data, throwing out any read that contained adapters or uncalled bases, had a mean Phred below 15, or lacked an exact constant-primer or identifier match. COPE v1.2.5 was used to merge high-quality paired reads, and clonotypes were defined as unique nucleotide sequences. MiTCR v1.1 was used to align the clonotypes against IMGT TRBV, TRBD and TRBJ reference segments. Only V-J combinations with frequency above 0.0001, covering approximately 99% of repertoires, were analysed. The TCS score was defined as the ratio of F50 (clonal expansion) to E x V (chaos), calculated using BLOSUM62-based TCRdist between CDR3 peptides within each V-J. Welch's t-statistics and random forest reduced roughly 540 V-J features to 10 to 15, which were used in a naive Bayes classifier (R e1071). TCRdb cleaned the public reads at Q25 with fastp, built clones with MiXCR and kept in-frame beta chains. One record per CDR3 amino acid sequence lists the most common genes and DNA. It is TCRdb's table, rather than the study itself, that gives the V and J calls and clone size. The sample contains roughly 750,000 distinct CDR3 sequences, 16% of them found a single time. Around 8% of the sample comes from the top ten.

As regards this clonotype: The target of this receptor is not known. One base away there is no much larger clone; base qualities are not given.

Stable Graves' hyperthyroidism was defined as no progression to ophthalmopathy during 18 months of follow-up. Hyperthyroidism patients were aged 18 to 65 years and newly diagnosed, with disease duration of less than 2 months. The study excluded patients with uncontrolled infections, other autoimmune diseases, pregnancy or lactation. Clinical symptoms, serum thyroxine and TRAb, thyroid ultrasound, and orbital computed tomography formed the basis for the diagnoses. PBMCs were isolated from about 9.2 ml of fresh peripheral blood by Ficoll-Paque density gradient centrifugation. Trizol reagent was used to extract total RNA, and RNA quality was then checked on an Agilent 2100 Bioanalyzer. The clonotype was recovered from a man between 18 and 29 years old with Graves' hyperthyroidism. The sample consisted of blood.

This receptor carries the CDR3 CASSFGTSIEQFF. The DNA reads TGTGCCAGCAGTTTTGGGACTAGTATTGAGCAGTTCTTC. The receptor chain draws on TRBV28 and TRBJ2-1, and 8 bases in between align with TRBD2. V has 3 bases trimmed and J has 9 bases trimmed; junction bases matching no gene number 4. Spanning cysteine to phenylalanine, the CDR3 consists of 13 amino acids. The DNA shown is the 39-base CDR3, in frame from base 1. CDR1 is given as MDHEN and CDR2 as SYDVKM, both from the germline V gene.